This paragraph reports one T cell receptor beta chain. Its antigen is unidentified. Assay: immunoSEQ multiplex PCR; the TCRdb copy retains only in-frame clones and omits some. Among roughly 53,000 clones, over 80% were seen once, and the ten largest hold about a sixth. The length of the CDR3 is 13 residues. Germline V gene data show CDR1 as MNHNY and CDR2 as SVGAGI (reference sequence). These data are taken from a study of T cells in localized non-small cell lung cancer. General study findings and limits: Adjacent uninvolved lung had the highest clonality, suggesting focused antigen responses. It remains possible that heterogeneity exists, since only one tumor region was sequenced. Adjacent lung was found to contain a median roughly 58 of the top 100 tumor clones. Longer overall survival accompanied higher blood T cell density.

The clonotype was recovered from a man between 40 and 70 years old with stage III lung adenocarcinoma. Sample: peripheral blood mononuclear cells, taken before any cancer treatment. The chain uses TRBV6-6 and TRBJ2-5; tentatively, D is TRBD2 (6 bases). The closer fit of TRBJ2-7 to the DNA end suggests the J call may be wrong. CDR3 in DNA: TGTGCCAGCAGTCCTGAAGGGAGGTACGAGCAGTACTTC. Protein product: CASSPEGRYEQYF.